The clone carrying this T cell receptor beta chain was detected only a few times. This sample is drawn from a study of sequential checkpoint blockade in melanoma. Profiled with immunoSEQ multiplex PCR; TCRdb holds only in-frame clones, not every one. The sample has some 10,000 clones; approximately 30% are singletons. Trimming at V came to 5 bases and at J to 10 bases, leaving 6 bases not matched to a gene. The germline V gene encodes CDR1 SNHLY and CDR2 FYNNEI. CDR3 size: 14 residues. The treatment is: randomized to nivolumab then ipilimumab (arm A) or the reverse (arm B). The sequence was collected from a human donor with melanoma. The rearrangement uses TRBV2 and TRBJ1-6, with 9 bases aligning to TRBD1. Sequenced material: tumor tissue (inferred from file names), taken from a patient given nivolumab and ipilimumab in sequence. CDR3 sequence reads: CASSLPDRGSPLHF. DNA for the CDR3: TGTGCCAGCAGTCTTCCGGACAGGGGATCACCCCTCCACTTT.